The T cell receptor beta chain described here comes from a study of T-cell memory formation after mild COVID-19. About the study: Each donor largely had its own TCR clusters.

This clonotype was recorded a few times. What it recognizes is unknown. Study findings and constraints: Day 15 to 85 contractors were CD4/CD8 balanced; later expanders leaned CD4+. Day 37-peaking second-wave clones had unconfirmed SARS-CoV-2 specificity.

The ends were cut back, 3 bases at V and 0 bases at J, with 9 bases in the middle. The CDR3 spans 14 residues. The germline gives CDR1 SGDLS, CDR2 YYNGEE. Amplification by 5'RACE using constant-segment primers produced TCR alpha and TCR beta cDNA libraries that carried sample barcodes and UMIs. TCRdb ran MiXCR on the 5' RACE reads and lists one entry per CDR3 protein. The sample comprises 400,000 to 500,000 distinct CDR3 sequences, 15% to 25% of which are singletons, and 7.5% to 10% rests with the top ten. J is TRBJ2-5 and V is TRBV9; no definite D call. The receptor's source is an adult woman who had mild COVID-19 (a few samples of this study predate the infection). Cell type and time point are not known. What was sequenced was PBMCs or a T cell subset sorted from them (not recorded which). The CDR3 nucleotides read TGTGCCAGCAGCGAGACCCTGTACCAAGAGACCCAGTACTTC. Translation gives CASSETLYQETQYF.